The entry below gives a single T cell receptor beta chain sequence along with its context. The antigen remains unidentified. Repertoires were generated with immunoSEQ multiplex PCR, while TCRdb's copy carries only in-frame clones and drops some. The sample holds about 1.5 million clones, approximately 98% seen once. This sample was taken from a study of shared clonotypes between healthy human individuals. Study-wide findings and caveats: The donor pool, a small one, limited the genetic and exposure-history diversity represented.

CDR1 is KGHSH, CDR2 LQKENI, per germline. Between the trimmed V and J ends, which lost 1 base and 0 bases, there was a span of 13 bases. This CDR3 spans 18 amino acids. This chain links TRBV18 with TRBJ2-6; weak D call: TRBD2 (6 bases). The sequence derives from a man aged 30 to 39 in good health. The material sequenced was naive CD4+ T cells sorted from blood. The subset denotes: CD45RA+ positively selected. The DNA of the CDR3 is TGTGCCAGCTCACCACGCGGCGGGACGAGCTCTGGGGCCAACGTCCTGACTTTC. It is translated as CASSPRGGTSSGANVLTF.